This T cell receptor beta chain was identified during a study of technical replicates of blood from a few donors. CDR1 and CDR2 (germline): LNHNV, YYDKDF (reference sequence). V shed 3 bases and J shed 11 bases, with 11 bases lying between them. The CDR3 has 13 amino acids. Clones were read by immunoSEQ multiplex PCR, and TCRdb kept only the in-frame ones, dropping some. Here the sample spans 50,000 to 80,000 clones, roughly 90% being singletons. The V and J genes are TRBV15 and TRBJ1-6; D call uncertain. What was sequenced was PBMCs. The clonotype was recovered from a human donor in good health. Some clones in this sample may be carry-over from other donors' samples. The CDR3 coding sequence is TGTGCCACCAGCAGTGACGGGCGGGCACCCCTCCACTTT. Translation gives CATSSDGRAPLHF.